This T cell receptor (beta chain) was identified during a study of blood T cell repertoires in COVID-19. Study background: From T cells, B-cell-depleted T cells, or PBMCs came the material, which was cDNA or gDNA.

The ends lost 2 bases at V and 2 bases at J; junction bases unmatched: 7. The CDR3 extends over 16 amino acids. Germline lookup yields CDR1 LGHNA and CDR2 YNFKEQ. Libraries were prepared by immunoSEQ multiplex PCR; TCRdb keeps only in-frame clonotypes and omits some of them. Seen here are 130,000 to 150,000 clones, 81% observed once, and the top ten hold 7.5% to 9%. This clone has more than one count but fewer than ten. The chain joins TRBV4-2 to TRBJ2-7; 9 bases line up with TRBD2. The specimen was peripheral blood. The TCR originated in a human donor in a cohort sampled during active COVID-19. DNA for the CDR3: TGTGCCAGCAGCCAAATGGCTAGCGGGACGACCTACGAGCAGTACTTC. Encoded protein: CASSQMASGTTYEQYF.